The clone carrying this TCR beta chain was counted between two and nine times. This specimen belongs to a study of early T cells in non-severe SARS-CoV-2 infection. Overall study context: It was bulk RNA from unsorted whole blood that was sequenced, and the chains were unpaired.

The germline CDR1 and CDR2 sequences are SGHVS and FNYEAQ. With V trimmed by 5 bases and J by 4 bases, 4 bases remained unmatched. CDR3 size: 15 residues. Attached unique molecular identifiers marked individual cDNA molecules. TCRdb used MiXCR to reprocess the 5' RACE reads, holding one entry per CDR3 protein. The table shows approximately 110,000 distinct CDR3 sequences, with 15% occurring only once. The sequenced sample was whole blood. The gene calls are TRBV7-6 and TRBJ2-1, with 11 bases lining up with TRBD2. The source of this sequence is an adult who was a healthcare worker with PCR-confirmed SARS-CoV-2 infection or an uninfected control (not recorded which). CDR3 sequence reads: CASSQTSGAYNEQFF. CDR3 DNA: TGTGCCAGCAGCCAGACTAGCGGGGCTTACAATGAGCAGTTCTTC.